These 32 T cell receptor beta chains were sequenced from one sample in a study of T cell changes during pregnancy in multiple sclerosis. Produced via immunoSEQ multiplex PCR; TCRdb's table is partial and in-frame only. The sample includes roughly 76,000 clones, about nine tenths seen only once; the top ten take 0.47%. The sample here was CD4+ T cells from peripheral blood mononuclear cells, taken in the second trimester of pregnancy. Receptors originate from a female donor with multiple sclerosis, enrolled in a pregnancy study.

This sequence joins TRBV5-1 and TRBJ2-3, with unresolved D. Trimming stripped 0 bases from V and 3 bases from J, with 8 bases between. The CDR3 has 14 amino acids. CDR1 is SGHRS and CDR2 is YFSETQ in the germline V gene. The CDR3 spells CASSLVQPTDTQYF. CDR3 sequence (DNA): TGCGCCAGCAGCTTGGTACAGCCTACAGATACGCAGTATTTT.

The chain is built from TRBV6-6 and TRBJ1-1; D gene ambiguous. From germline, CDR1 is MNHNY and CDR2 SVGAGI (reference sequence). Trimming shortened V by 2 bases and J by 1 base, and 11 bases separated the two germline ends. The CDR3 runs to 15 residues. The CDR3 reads CASSYGSFRNTEAFF. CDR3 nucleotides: TGTGCCAGCAGTTACGGCTCTTTCCGGAACACTGAAGCTTTCTTT.

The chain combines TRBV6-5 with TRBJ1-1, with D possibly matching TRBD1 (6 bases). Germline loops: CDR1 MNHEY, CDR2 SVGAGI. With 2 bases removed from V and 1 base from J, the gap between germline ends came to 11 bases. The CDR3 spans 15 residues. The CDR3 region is CASSYLTGTNTEAFF. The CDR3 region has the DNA TGTGCCAGCAGTTACCTAACAGGGACGAACACTGAAGCTTTCTTT.

The CDR3 protein is CASSLSGQGGQPQHF. The CDR3 DNA sequence: TGCGCCAGCAGCTTGAGCGGACAGGGTGGTCAGCCCCAGCATTTT. The rearrangement joins TRBV5-1 to TRBJ1-5, with 8 positions matching TRBD1. Germline V CDR1 and CDR2: SGHRS, YFSETQ. CDR3 length equals 15 residues. V was pared by 1 base and J by 6 bases, with 6 bases of the junction left unmatched. Filled out from reference TRBV5-1 and TRBJ1-5, the complete variable domain reads KAGVTQTPRYLIKTRGQQVTLSCSPISGHRSVSWYQQTPGQGLQFLFEYFSETQRNKGNFPGRFSGRQFSNSRSEMNVSTLELGDSALYLCASSLSGQGGQPQHFGDGTRLSIL.

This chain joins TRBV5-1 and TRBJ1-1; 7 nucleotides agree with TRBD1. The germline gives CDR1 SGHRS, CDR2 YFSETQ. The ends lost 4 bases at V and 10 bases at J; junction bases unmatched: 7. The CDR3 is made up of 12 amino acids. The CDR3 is CASSLETGRAFF. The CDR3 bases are TGCGCCAGCAGCCTCGAGACAGGGAGAGCTTTCTTT.

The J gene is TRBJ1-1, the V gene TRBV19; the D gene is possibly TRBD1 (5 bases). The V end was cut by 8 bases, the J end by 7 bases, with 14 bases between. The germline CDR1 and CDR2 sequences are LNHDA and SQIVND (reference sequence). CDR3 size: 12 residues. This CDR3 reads CASWEGFGEAFF. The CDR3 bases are TGTGCCAGTTGGGAGGGGTTTGGTGAAGCTTTCTTT.

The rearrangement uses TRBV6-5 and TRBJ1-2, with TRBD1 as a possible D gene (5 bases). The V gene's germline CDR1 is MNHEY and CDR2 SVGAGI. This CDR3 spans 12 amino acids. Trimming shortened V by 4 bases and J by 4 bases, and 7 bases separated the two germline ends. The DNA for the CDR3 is TGTGCCAGCAGTTCCACAGGCTATGGCTACACCTTC. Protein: CASSSTGYGYTF.

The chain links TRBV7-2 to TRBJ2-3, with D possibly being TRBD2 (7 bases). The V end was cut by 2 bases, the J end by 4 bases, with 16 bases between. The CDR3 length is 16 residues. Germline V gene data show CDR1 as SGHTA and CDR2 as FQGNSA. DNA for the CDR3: TGTGCCAGCAGCTTATTTTCACGGGGGGCCGCAGATACGCAGTATTTT. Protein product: CASSLFSRGAADTQYF.

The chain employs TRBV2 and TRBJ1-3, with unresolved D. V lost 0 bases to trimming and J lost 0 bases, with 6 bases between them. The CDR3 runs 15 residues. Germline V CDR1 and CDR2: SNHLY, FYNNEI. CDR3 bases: TGTGCCAGCAGTGAAGCCGAGAGCTCTGGAAACACCATATATTTT. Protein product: CASSEAESSGNTIYF.

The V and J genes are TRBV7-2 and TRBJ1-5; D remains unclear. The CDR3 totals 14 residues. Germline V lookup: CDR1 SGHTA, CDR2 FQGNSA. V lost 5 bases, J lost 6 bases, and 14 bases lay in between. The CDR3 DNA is TGTGCCAGCAGCGTAAGCCTACAGAGTCAGCCCCAGCATTTT. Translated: CASSVSLQSQPQHF. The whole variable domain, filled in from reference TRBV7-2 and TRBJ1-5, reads GAGVSQSPSNKVTEKGKDVELRCDPISGHTALYWYRQSLGQGLEFLIYFQGNSAPDKSGLPSDRFSAERTGGSVSTLTIQRTQQEDSAVYLCASSVSLQSQPQHFGDGTRLSIL.

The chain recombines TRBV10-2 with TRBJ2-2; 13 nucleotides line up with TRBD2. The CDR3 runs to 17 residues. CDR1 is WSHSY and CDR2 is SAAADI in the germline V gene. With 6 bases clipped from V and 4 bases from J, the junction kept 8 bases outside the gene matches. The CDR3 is CASSRLAGGASTGELFF. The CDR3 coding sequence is TGCGCCAGCAGCCGACTAGCGGGAGGCGCGAGCACCGGGGAGCTGTTTTTT.

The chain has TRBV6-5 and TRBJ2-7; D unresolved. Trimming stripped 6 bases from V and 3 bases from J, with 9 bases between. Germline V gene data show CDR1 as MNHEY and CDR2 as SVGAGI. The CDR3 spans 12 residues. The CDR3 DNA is TGTGCCAGCAGGCATTTCGGCTACGAGCAGTACTTC. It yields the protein CASRHFGYEQYF.

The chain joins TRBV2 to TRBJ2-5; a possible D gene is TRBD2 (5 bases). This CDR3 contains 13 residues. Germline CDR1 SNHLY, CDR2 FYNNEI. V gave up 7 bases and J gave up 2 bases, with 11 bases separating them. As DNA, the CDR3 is TGTGCCAGCACGATGGACTTGCAAGAGACCCAGTACTTC. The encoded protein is CASTMDLQETQYF. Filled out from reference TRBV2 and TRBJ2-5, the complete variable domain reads EPEVTQTPSHQVTQMGQEVILRCVPISNHLYFYWYRQILGQKVEFLVSFYNNEISEKSEIFDDQFSVERPDGSNFTLKIRSTKLEDSAMYFCASTMDLQETQYFGPGTRLLVL.

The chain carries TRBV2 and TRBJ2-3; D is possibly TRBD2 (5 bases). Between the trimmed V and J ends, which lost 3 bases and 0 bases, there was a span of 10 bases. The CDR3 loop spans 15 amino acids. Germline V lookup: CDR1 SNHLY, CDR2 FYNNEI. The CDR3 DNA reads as TGTGCCAGCAGTGACCCCTGGACTAGCACAGATACGCAGTATTTT. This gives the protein CASSDPWTSTDTQYF.

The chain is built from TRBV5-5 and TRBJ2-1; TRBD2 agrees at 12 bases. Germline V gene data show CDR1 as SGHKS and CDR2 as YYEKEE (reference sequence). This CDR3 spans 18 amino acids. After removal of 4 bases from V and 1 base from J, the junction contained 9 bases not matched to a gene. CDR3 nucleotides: TGTGCCAGCAGCGGGACACTGACTAGCGGGGGTTCCTACAATGAGCAGTTCTTC. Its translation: CASSGTLTSGGSYNEQFF.

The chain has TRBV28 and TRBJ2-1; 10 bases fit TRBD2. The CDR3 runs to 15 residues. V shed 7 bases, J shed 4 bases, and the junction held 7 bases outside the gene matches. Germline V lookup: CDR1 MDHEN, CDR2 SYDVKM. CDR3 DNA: TGTGCCAGCATCCTAGCGGGAGCGGGTTACAATGAGCAGTTCTTC. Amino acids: CASILAGAGYNEQFF.

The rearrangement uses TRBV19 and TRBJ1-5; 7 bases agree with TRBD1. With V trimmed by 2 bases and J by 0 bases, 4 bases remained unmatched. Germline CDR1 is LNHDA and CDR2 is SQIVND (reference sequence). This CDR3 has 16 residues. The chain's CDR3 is CASSISGGISNQPQHF. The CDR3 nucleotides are TGTGCCAGTAGTATATCAGGGGGGATTAGCAATCAGCCCCAGCATTTT. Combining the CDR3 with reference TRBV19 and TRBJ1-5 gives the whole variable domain DGGITQSPKYLFRKEGQNVTLSCEQNLNHDAMYWYRQDPGQGLRLIYYSQIVNDFQKGDIAEGYSVSREKKESFPLTVTSAQKNPTAFYLCASSISGGISNQPQHFGDGTRLSIL.

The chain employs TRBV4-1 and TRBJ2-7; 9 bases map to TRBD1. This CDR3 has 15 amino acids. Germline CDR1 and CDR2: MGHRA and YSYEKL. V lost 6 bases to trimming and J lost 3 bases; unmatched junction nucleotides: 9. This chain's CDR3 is CASSFGQGFDYEQYF. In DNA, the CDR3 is TGCGCCAGCAGTTTCGGACAGGGGTTCGACTACGAGCAGTACTTC.

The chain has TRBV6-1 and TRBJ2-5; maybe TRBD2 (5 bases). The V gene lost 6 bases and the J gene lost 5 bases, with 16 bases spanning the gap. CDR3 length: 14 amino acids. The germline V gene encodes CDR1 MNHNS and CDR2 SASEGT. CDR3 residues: CASRVAQNTETQYF. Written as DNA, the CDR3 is TGTGCCAGCAGGGTAGCGCAGAATACGGAGACCCAGTACTTC.

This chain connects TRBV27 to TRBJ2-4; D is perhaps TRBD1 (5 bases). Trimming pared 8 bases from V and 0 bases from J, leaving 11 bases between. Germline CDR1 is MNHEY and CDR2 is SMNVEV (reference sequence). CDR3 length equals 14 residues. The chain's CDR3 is CASAGIIAKNIQYF. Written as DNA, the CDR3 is TGTGCCAGCGCAGGGATCATAGCCAAAAACATTCAGTACTTC.

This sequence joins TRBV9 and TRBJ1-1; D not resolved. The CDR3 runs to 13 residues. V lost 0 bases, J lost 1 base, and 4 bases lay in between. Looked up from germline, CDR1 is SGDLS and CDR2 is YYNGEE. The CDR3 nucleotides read TGTGCCAGCAGCGTAGACGGGAACACTGAAGCTTTCTTT. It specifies CASSVDGNTEAFF.

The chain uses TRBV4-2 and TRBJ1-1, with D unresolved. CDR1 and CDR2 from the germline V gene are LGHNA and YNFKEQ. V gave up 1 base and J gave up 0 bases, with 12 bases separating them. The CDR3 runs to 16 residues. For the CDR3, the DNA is TGTGCCAGCAGCCAAGGACCGGATGACATGAACACTGAAGCTTTCTTT. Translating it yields CASSQGPDDMNTEAFF.

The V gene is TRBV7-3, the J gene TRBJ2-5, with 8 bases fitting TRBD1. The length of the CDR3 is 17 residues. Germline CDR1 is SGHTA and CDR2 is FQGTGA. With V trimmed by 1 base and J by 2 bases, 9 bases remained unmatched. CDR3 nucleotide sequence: TGTGCCAGCAGCTTAATAGGTTTTGGACAGGGACAAGAGACCCAGTACTTC. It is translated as CASSLIGFGQGQETQYF.

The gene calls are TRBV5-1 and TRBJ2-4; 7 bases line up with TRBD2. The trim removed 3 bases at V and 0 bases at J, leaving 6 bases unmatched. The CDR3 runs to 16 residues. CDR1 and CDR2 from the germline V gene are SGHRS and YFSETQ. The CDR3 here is CASSSPSGVAKNIQYF. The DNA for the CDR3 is TGCGCCAGCAGCTCCCCTAGCGGTGTAGCCAAAAACATTCAGTACTTC.

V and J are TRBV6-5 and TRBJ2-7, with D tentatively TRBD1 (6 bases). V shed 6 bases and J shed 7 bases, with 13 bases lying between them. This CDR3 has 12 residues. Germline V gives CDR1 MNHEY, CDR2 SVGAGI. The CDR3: CASRSQGLEQYF. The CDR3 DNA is TGTGCCAGCAGGTCACAGGGTTTGGAGCAGTACTTC.

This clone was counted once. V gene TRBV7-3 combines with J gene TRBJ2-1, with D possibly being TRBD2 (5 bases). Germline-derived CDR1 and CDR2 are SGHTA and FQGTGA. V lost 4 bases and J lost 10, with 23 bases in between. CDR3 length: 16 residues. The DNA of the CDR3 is TGTGCCAGCAGCTCGATAGCGCTAGTATCTCCTCAAGAGCAGTTCTTC. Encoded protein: CASSSIALVSPQEQFF. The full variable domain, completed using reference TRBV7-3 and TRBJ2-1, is GAGVSQTPSNKVTEKGKYVELRCDPISGHTALYWYRQSLGQGPEFLIYFQGTGAADDSGLPNDRFFAVRPEGSVSTLKIQRTERGDSAVYLCASSSIALVSPQEQFFGPGTRLTVL.

CDR3 protein: CAISTGSSYNSPLHF. The CDR3 DNA sequence: TGTGCCATCAGTACAGGAAGCTCCTATAATTCACCCCTCCACTTT. J is TRBJ1-6 and V is TRBV10-3; possible D gene TRBD1, 5 bases. CDR3 length: 15 residues. CDR1 is ENHRY, CDR2 SYGVKD, per germline. Trimming removed 5 bases from V and 0 bases from J, with 8 bases in between.

The CDR3 nucleotides are TGCGCCAGCAGCTTGGAACGCCCGGGTGGGGGGATCGCCGGAGGTACGCAGTATTTT. This sequence encodes CASSLERPGGGIAGGTQYF. The chain joins TRBV5-1 to TRBJ2-3, with a possible D match to TRBD2 (6 bases). CDR1 SGHRS and CDR2 YFSETQ come from the germline V gene. CDR3 size: 19 residues. V was pared by 0 bases and J by 8 bases, with 28 bases between.

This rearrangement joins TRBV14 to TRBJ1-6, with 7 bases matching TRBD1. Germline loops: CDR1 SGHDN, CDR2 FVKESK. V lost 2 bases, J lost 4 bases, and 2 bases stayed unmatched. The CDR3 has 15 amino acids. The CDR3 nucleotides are TGTGCCAGCAGCCAAAACAGGGGATATAATTCACCCCTCCACTTT. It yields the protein CASSQNRGYNSPLHF.

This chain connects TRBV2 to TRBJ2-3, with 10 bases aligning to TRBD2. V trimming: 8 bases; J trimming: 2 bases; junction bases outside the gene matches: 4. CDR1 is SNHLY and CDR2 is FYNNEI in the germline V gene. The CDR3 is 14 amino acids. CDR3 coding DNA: TGTGCCAGCGCCCTAGCGGGGGTCACAGATACGCAGTATTTT. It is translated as CASALAGVTDTQYF.

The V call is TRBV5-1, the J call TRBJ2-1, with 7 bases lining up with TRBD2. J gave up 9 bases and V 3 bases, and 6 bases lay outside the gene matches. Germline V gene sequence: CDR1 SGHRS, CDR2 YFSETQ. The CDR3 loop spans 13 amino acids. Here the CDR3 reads CASSSLAGSEQFF. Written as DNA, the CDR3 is TGCGCCAGCAGCTCCTTAGCGGGTTCTGAGCAGTTCTTC.

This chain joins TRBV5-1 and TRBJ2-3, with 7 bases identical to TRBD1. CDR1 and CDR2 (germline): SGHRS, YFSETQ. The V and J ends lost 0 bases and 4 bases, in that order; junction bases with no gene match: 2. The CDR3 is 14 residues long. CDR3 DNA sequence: TGCGCCAGCAGCTTGGACCAGGGGGCAGATACGCAGTATTTT. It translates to CASSLDQGADTQYF. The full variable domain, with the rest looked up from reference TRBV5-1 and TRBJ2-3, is KAGVTQTPRYLIKTRGQQVTLSCSPISGHRSVSWYQQTPGQGLQFLFEYFSETQRNKGNFPGRFSGRQFSNSRSEMNVSTLELGDSALYLCASSLDQGADTQYFGPGTRLTVL.